These 16 T cell receptor beta chains were sequenced from one sample in a study of Ad26.COV2.S vaccination and SARS-CoV-2 variants. TCRdb's table, derived via immunoSEQ multiplex PCR, lists solely in-frame clones and lacks some. Among about 400,000 clones listed, approximately 89% were seen once. Noted treatment: over 15 received Ad26.COV2.S at low or high dose, single or two shots; roughly 5 received placebo; per-sample allocation not given. Specimens were obtained on day 63 following the first vaccine or placebo injection. Sequenced here: peripheral blood, sampled in a trial of Ad26.COV2.S vaccine versus placebo. The receptor source for this set is a person aged 18-60 years who received the Ad26.COV2.S COVID-19 vaccine or a placebo.

This chain connects TRBV11-2 to TRBJ2-3; 12 nucleotides align to TRBD2. Germline V CDR1 and CDR2: SGHAT, FQNNGV. Germline trimming cut 5 bases from V and 10 bases from J; bases unmatched to any gene: 7. The CDR3 has 14 amino acids. CDR3 in DNA: TGTGCCAGCAGCCCCAGACTAGCGGGAGTTCCGCAGTATTTT. Its translation: CASSPRLAGVPQYF.

This clone was seen a single time. The chain is built from TRBV6-6 and TRBJ2-2; no clear D gene. Trimming stripped 5 bases from V and 2 bases from J, with 9 bases between. The germline gives CDR1 MNHNY, CDR2 SVGAGI (reference sequence). The length of the CDR3 is 14 residues. The CDR3 region is CASSPGPNTGELFF. The CDR3 coding sequence is TGTGCCAGCAGTCCCGGACCCAACACCGGGGAGCTGTTTTTT.

This chain connects TRBV6-5 to TRBJ2-3, with D possibly TRBD1 on 5 matching bases. This CDR3 has 14 residues. The V and J ends lost 6 bases and 3 bases respectively, with 13 bases between them. Germline-derived CDR1 and CDR2 are MNHEY and SVGAGI. The CDR3 is CASRGRYRTDTQYF. The CDR3 DNA sequence: TGTGCCAGCAGAGGACGGTACAGGACAGATACGCAGTATTTT.

The chain links TRBV5-1 to TRBJ2-5; possible D gene TRBD1, 6 bases. Deletions cut 3 bases from V and 0 bases from J, with 21 bases between. This CDR3 has 18 residues. Germline-derived CDR1 and CDR2 are SGHRS and YFSETQ. The DNA of the CDR3 is TGCGCCAGCAGCTGGGGGACATTCCTTGCGTGGTACCAAGAGACCCAGTACTTC. As protein: CASSWGTFLAWYQETQYF.

The chain has TRBV7-6 and TRBJ1-5; D is unresolved. Deletions cut 0 bases from V and 5 bases from J, with 5 bases between. The germline V gene has CDR1 SGHVS and CDR2 FNYEAQ. CDR3 length: 13 residues. For the CDR3, the DNA is TGTGCCAGCAGCTTAGCAGGAGATCAGCCCCAGCATTTT. As protein: CASSLAGDQPQHF.

The chain links TRBV27 to TRBJ2-1; 8 bases agree with TRBD2. Germline V CDR1 and CDR2: MNHEY, SMNVEV (reference sequence). With V trimmed by 2 bases and J by 14 bases, 8 bases remained unmatched. The CDR3 spans 13 residues. CDR3 DNA sequence: TGTGCCAGCAGTTTAGGTCTAGCGGGTTTCGAGTTCTTC. Its translation: CASSLGLAGFEFF.

The chain recombines TRBV7-9 with TRBJ1-1; D unresolved. Between the trimmed V and J ends, which lost 5 bases and 6 bases, there was a span of 10 bases. CDR1 and CDR2 from the germline V gene are SEHNR and FQNEAQ (reference sequence). This CDR3 region has 12 residues. This chain's CDR3 is CASSLSGSEAFF. DNA for the CDR3: TGTGCCAGCAGCCTAAGCGGGTCTGAAGCTTTCTTT.

The chain links TRBV15 to TRBJ2-3; D unclear. Germline V lookup: CDR1 LNHNV, CDR2 YYDKDF (reference sequence). Trimming pared 4 bases from V and 0 bases from J, leaving 2 bases between. This CDR3 comprises 12 residues. The CDR3 DNA reads as TGTGCCACCAGCACTAGCACAGATACGCAGTATTTT. This translates into CATSTSTDTQYF.

CDR3 loop: CASSPLTGTNTEAFF. The DNA for the CDR3 is TGTGCCAGCTCACCTCTAACAGGGACTAACACTGAAGCTTTCTTT. This rearrangement joins TRBV18 to TRBJ1-1; TRBD1 is a possible D gene (6 bases). The CDR3 contains 15 residues. Germline CDR1 reads KGHSH; CDR2 reads LQKENI. Between the trimmed V and J ends, which lost 3 bases and 2 bases, there was a span of 13 bases.

This clone was observed once. The gene calls are TRBV7-9 and TRBJ2-3, with 9 bases lining up with TRBD1. V was pared by 8 bases and J by 3 bases, with 9 bases of the junction left unmatched. This CDR3 has 15 amino acids. Germline V lookup: CDR1 SEHNR, CDR2 FQNEAQ (reference sequence). DNA of the CDR3: TGTGCCAGCTCTCAGCTTGGACAGGGGACAGATACGCAGTATTTT. This gives the protein CASSQLGQGTDTQYF.

The chain couples TRBV7-9 to TRBJ2-7; D gene ambiguous. Deletions cut 0 bases from V and 6 bases from J, with 18 bases between. Per germline, CDR1 SEHNR and CDR2 FQNEAQ (reference sequence). The CDR3 consists of 16 residues. DNA of the CDR3: TGTGCCAGCAGCTTAGCGCCCGGGCCTCCGGTTGGCGAGCAGTACTTC. Translated, it gives CASSLAPGPPVGEQYF.

V usage is TRBV10-3 and J usage is TRBJ2-7; D is perhaps TRBD1 (6 bases). The germline V gene encodes CDR1 ENHRY and CDR2 SYGVKD. V was trimmed by 3 bases and J by 0 bases, leaving 18 bases between them. The CDR3 runs to 17 residues. CDR3 DNA: TGTGCCATCAGTGACGTCGTAGCAGGGGTCAGCTCCTACGAGCAGTACTTC. Translation gives CAISDVVAGVSSYEQYF.

In its sample, this clone was seen a few times. This chain joins TRBV3-1 (or the pseudogene TRBV3-2) and TRBJ1-6; 8 bases line up with TRBD1. V was pared by 1 base and J by 6 bases, with 2 bases of the junction left unmatched. The CDR3 has 15 residues. CDR1 LGHDT and CDR2 YNNKEL come from the germline V gene (reference sequence). For the CDR3, the DNA is TGTGCCAGCAGCCAAGTGCAGGGGGCTAATTCACCCCTCCACTTT. This encodes CASSQVQGANSPLHF.

V and J are TRBV6-5 and TRBJ2-3; D is uncertain. CDR1 and CDR2 (germline): MNHEY, SVGAGI. V gave up 2 bases and J gave up 6 bases, with 9 bases separating them. The CDR3 length is 13 residues. The CDR3, as DNA: TGTGCCAGCAGTTACGAGGCTTTCGATACGCAGTATTTT. It translates to CASSYEAFDTQYF.

This clone appeared once. This specimen includes other DNA sequences encoding the same CDR3. The chain is built from TRBV3-1 (or the pseudogene TRBV3-2) and TRBJ2-7; D is unresolved. This CDR3 is 12 amino acids long. V was shortened by 3 bases and J by 1 base, with 4 bases between the two germline ends. Per germline, CDR1 LGHDT and CDR2 YNNKEL (reference sequence). In DNA, the CDR3 is TGTGCCAGCAGCCAGGGTTCCTACGAGCAGTACTTC. Protein: CASSQGSYEQYF.

The gene calls are TRBV25-1 and TRBJ1-1; D unclear. The CDR3 runs to 14 residues. Per germline, CDR1 MGHDK and CDR2 SYGVNS. Trimming removed 4 bases from V and 7 bases from J, with 16 bases in between. Here the CDR3 DNA reads TGTGCCAGCAGTGTAGGACTCGGAGGTGGTGAAGCTTTCTTT. Amino acid sequence: CASSVGLGGGEAFF.